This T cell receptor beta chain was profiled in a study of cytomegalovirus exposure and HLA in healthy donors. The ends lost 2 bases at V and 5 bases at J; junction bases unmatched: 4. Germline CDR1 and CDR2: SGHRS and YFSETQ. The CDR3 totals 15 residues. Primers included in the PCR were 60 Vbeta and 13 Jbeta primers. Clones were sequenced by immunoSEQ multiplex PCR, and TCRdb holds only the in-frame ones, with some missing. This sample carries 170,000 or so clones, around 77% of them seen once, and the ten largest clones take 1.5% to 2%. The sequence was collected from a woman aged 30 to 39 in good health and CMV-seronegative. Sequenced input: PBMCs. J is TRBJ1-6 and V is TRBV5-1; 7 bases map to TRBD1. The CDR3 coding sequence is TGCGCCAGCAGCTTTGGGGGGACAGATAATTCACCCCTCCACTTT. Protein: CASSFGGTDNSPLHF.